The clone carrying this TCR beta chain was seen many times. The target antigen is unknown. V lost 5 bases, J lost 4 bases, and 9 bases stayed unmatched. In germline, CDR1 is SGHTA, CDR2 FQGNSA. CDR3 size: 16 residues. This specimen belongs to a study of T cell repertoires in cytomegalovirus infection. Study as a whole: Indicated by public TCR beta signatures were CMV infection and matching HLA type. General study findings and limits: Cumulative public TCR beta family frequency identified carriers of CMV plus the relevant HLA. The response measured ex vivo was dominated by TCR beta clonotypes (HLA-C-restricted and CMV-specific).

TCRdb re-analysed the reads in MiXCR, keeping a single row per CDR3 protein. The sample contains fewer than 200,000 distinct CDR3 sequences, 9.5% of which appear only once. The J gene is TRBJ2-1, the V gene TRBV7-2; 9 bases agree with TRBD1. Sequenced material: PBMCs. The sequence came from a human donor in good health (CMV status not recorded). Some clones in this sample may be carry-over from other donors' samples. The chain's CDR3 is CASSVQTGTGYNEQFF. As DNA, the CDR3 is TGTGCCAGCAGCGTACAGACCGGGACAGGGTACAATGAGCAGTTCTTC.